Each of the 14 T cell receptor beta chains below was sequenced from the same sample in a study of low-dose radiotherapy and immunotherapy resistance in tumors. Covering alpha and beta chains, TRAV- and TRBV-specific primers were used for the first-strand cDNA. TCR amplification ran approximately 22 PCR cycles using constant-region and V-primer adapter primers. TCRdb re-derived calls from the reads in MiXCR, one entry per CDR3 protein. In the table there are fewer than 90,000 distinct CDR3 sequences, 18% of which are singletons. Time point of the sample: before trial treatment. Sequencing was performed on PBMCs, taken before treatment. The receptors were sampled from a male donor with prostate cancer.

This clonotype was counted at least ten times. V and J are TRBV9 and TRBJ2-1, with a tentative D call TRBD2 (5 bases). The CDR3 is 14 amino acids. Germline V gene sequence: CDR1 SGDLS, CDR2 YYNGEE. V gave up 0 bases and J gave up 10 bases, with 14 bases separating them. The CDR3 region has the DNA TGTGCCAGCAGCGTAGACCTCCTTAGAGGGGAGCAGTTCTTC. This sequence encodes CASSVDLLRGEQFF.

The V call is TRBV5-1, the J call TRBJ2-7; D not certain. This CDR3 has 13 amino acids. CDR1 is SGHRS and CDR2 is YFSETQ in the germline V gene. Trimming shortened V by 3 bases and J by 2 bases, and 9 bases separated the two germline ends. CDR3 protein: CASSSPNTYEQYF. In DNA form, the CDR3 reads TGCGCCAGCAGCTCTCCTAACACCTACGAGCAGTACTTC.

Ten or more counts support this clonotype. The chain uses TRBV20-1 and TRBJ1-1, with no clear D. V lost 0 bases and J 1 base, leaving 6 bases between the germline ends. This CDR3 region has 13 residues. The germline gives CDR1 DFQATT, CDR2 SNEGSKA (reference sequence). The CDR3 region is CSARDEENTEAFF. CDR3 DNA sequence: TGCAGTGCTAGAGATGAAGAGAACACTGAAGCTTTCTTT.

This clonotype was seen ten or more times. This rearrangement joins TRBV30 to TRBJ2-7; 8 positions match TRBD2. Germline lookup yields CDR1 GTSNPN and CDR2 SVGIG (reference sequence). V dropped 0 bases and J dropped 6; count of bases not matched to a gene: 10. The CDR3 sequence is 15 residues long. CDR3 sequence (DNA): TGTGCCTGGAGTGTGACCACGGGGGGGATAGGCGAGCAGTACTTC. It codes for CAWSVTTGGIGEQYF.

Turning to this clonotype: Germline and junction disagree at one end, which may indicate a read error. The J gene is TRBJ2-1, the V gene TRBV5-4, with D hard to call. Looked up from germline, CDR1 is SGHNT and CDR2 is YYREEE (reference sequence). The CDR3 extends over 8 amino acids. The CDR3 DNA follows: TGCAGATACAATGAGCAGTTCTTC. Protein product: CRYNEQFF.

There are many counts of this clonotype. The CDR3 spells CASSLARYEQYF. Written as DNA, the CDR3 is TGTGCCAGCAGCTTGGCTCGGTACGAGCAGTACTTC. The chain has TRBV7-2 and TRBJ2-7; D is ambiguous. The ends were cut back, 3 bases at V and 4 bases at J, with 7 bases in the middle. Looked up from germline, CDR1 is SGHTA and CDR2 is FQGNSA. The CDR3 has 12 residues.

This clonotype appeared many times. The chain couples TRBV7-2 to TRBJ2-1, with 10 positions matching TRBD2. Germline CDR1 is SGHTA and CDR2 is FQGNSA. After removal of 6 bases from V and 9 bases from J, the junction contained 5 bases not matched to a gene. The CDR3 covers 13 residues. In nucleotides, the CDR3 is TGTGCCAGCAGGGAAGCGGGGGGGCGTGAGCAGTTCTTC. Translated: CASREAGGREQFF.

This clonotype was counted at least ten times. This chain joins TRBV28 and TRBJ2-7, with D possibly being TRBD1 (5 bases). Trimming removed 5 bases at V and 2 bases at J, with 13 bases between. The CDR3 spans 14 residues. Germline assignment: CDR1 MDHEN and CDR2 SYDVKM. In DNA, the CDR3 is TGTGCCAGCAGTAACCCAGACAGAACCTACGAGCAGTACTTC. As protein: CASSNPDRTYEQYF.

Remarks on this clonotype: Given a much more abundant clone one base away, this may be a read error. V usage is TRBV6-1 and J usage is TRBJ2-1; weak D call: TRBD2 (6 bases). Germline CDR1 is MNHNS and CDR2 is SASEGT. V lost 3 bases and J lost 15, with 15 bases in between. The CDR3 spans 12 residues. CDR3 residues: CASSDLASCLFF. In DNA, the CDR3 is TGTGCCAGCAGTGACCTAGCGTCGTGTCTGTTCTTC.

The rearrangement uses TRBV6-6 and TRBJ2-7, with no clear D. CDR1 and CDR2 from the germline V gene are MNHNY and SVGAGI (reference sequence). V gave up 6 bases and J gave up 3 bases, with 12 bases separating them. The CDR3 runs to 13 residues. The CDR3 sequence is CASRLGQNYEQYF. The DNA for the CDR3 is TGTGCCAGCAGACTCGGGCAGAACTACGAGCAGTACTTC.

At least ten counts were recorded for this clonotype. V gene TRBV20-1 combines with J gene TRBJ2-1; D gene unclear. CDR1 and CDR2 from the germline V gene are DFQATT and SNEGSKA (reference sequence). V lost 3 bases to trimming and J lost 4 bases, with 7 bases between them. This CDR3 comprises 12 residues. Written as DNA, the CDR3 is TGCAGTGCTAGTCCTACGTACAATGAGCAGTTCTTC. It encodes CSASPTYNEQFF.

This clonotype was seen ten or more times. The CDR3 nucleotides are TGTGCCAGCAGATACCAGGGCGGGGATCAGCCCCAGCATTTT. As protein: CASRYQGGDQPQHF. This chain connects TRBV6-6 to TRBJ1-5, with D maybe TRBD1 (5 bases). The V end was cut by 6 bases, the J end by 5 bases, with 14 bases between. The germline CDR1 and CDR2 sequences are MNHNY and SVGAGI (reference sequence). The CDR3 is 14 residues long.

A word on this clonotype: It is likely a read error: a sequence one base away is far more abundant. The chain joins TRBV14 to TRBJ2-1; D possibly matches TRBD1 or TRBD2 (5 bases each). CDR1 and CDR2 from the germline V gene are SGHDN and FVKESK. V was shortened by 8 bases and J by 13 bases, with 18 bases between the two germline ends. The CDR3 has 12 amino acids. The CDR3 here is CASGTTRETQFF. CDR3 nucleotides: TGTGCCAGCGGGACCACACGAGAGACCCAGTTCTTC.

At least ten counts were recorded for this clonotype. The chain joins TRBV30 to TRBJ2-2; no firm D call. The germline V gene encodes CDR1 GTSNPN and CDR2 SVGIG (reference sequence). This CDR3 spans 14 amino acids. Trimming shortened V by 4 bases and J by 7 bases, and 16 bases separated the two germline ends. Here the CDR3 DNA reads TGTGCCTGGATCTCGACGGCCCGTGGCGGGGAGCTGTTTTTT. It yields the protein CAWISTARGGELFF.